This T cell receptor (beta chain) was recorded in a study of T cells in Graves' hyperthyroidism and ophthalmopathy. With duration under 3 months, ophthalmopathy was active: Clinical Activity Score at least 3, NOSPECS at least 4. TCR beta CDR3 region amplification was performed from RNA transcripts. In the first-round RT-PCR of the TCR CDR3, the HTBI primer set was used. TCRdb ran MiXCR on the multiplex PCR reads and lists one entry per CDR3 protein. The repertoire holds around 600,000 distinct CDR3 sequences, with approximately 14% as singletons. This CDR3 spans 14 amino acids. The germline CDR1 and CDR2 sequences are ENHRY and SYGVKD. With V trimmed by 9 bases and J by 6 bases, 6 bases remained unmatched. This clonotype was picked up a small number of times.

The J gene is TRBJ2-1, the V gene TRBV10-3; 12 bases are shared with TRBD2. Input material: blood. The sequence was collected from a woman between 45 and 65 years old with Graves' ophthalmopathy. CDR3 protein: CAIGASGRANEQFF. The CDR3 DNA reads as TGTGCCATTGGAGCTAGCGGGAGGGCCAATGAGCAGTTCTTC.